Listed below are T cell receptor beta chains from one sample, sequenced in a study of T cells in Graves' hyperthyroidism and ophthalmopathy. TCRdb used MiXCR to reprocess the multiplex PCR reads, holding one entry per CDR3 protein. There are approximately 870,000 distinct CDR3 sequences in the sample; around 38% occur only once, and roughly 8.3% lies in the top ten. Sequencing input: blood. All receptors derive from a man between 18 and 35 years old with Graves' hyperthyroidism. Each CDR3 is given with its conserved first and last residue. A D gene is named only where the DNA matches it firmly. Not every row has a clone size; where given, it reads once, few, many or a size class.

D,J,V,size,DNA,CDR3
.,TRBJ2-7,TRBV28,few,TGTGCCAGCTCACCGGGCCGACAGACCTACGAGCAGTACTTC,CASSPGRQTYEQYF
TRBD2,TRBJ2-7,TRBV6-1,few,TGTGCCAGCAGCTTGACGCGGGCTAGCGGGTACTCCTACGAGCAGTACTTC,CASSLTRASGYSYEQYF
.,TRBJ2-2,TRBV6-6,.,TGTGCCAGCAGTTTGCCGTCGAACGGGGAGCTGTTTTTT,CASSLPSNGELFF
.,TRBJ1-1,TRBV20-1,.,TGCAGTGCGTTGAGGACAGCGGAAGACACTGAAGCTTTCTTT,CSALRTAEDTEAFF
.,TRBJ1-3,TRBV10-2,many,TGCGCCAGCAGTGAGGTCTCTGGAAACACCATATATTTT,CASSEVSGNTIYF
.,TRBJ1-1,TRBV7-9,.,TGTGCCAGCAGGCCCACCGGGGGCGCTGAAGCTTTCTTT,CASRPTGGAEAFF
.,TRBJ1-5,TRBV15,many,TGTGCCACCAGCAGAGATAGGGCGGTTGGTGGTCAGCCCCAGCATTTT,CATSRDRAVGGQPQHF
.,TRBJ1-1,TRBV10-3,many,TGTGCCATCAGTGAAGGTGGGGGATTCGAAGGCACTGAAGCTTTCTTT,CAISEGGGFEGTEAFF
.,TRBJ1-5,TRBV2,many,TGTGCCAGCAGGGACAGAAATAGCAATCAGCCCCAGCATTTT,CASRDRNSNQPQHF
.,TRBJ1-6,TRBV24-1,.,TGTGCCACCGGTCCCCGTCGGTTCTATAATTCACCCCTCCACTTT,CATGPRRFYNSPLHF
.,TRBJ1-6,TRBV12-3/TRBV12-4,many,TGTGCCAGCAGAGCCGGGACGGGTTATTCACCCCTCCACTTT,CASRAGTGYSPLHF
.,TRBJ1-5,TRBV7-8,many,TGTGCCAGCAGCTTAGGGGACACACGGCAGCCCCAGCATTTT,CASSLGDTRQPQHF
.,TRBJ1-1,TRBV5-5,.,TGTGCCAGCAGCTCGGGACACATGGGAACTGAAGCTTTCTTT,CASSSGHMGTEAFF
.,TRBJ1-2,TRBV11-3,many,TGTGCCAGCGGAACCCCAGGGAGCGGCTACACCTTC,CASGTPGSGYTF
.,TRBJ1-5,TRBV7-9,.,TGTGCCAGCAGCTCTCTTAGCGGGCCCCAGCATTTT,CASSSLSGPQHF
.,TRBJ1-5,TRBV12-3/TRBV12-4,many,TGTGCCAGCACTGACAATCGGCAGCCCCAGCATTTT,CASTDNRQPQHF
TRBD1,TRBJ2-5,TRBV4-2,.,TGTGCCAGCAGCCAAGATAGGGGTTTGGACAGGGAAGAGACCCAGTACTTC,CASSQDRGLDREETQYF
.,TRBJ1-5,TRBV6-1,.,TGTGCCAGCAAATTGACAGAATCAGGTCCCCAGCATTTT,CASKLTESGPQHF
.,TRBJ1-6,TRBV12-3/TRBV12-4,.,TGTGCCAGGTCATACCAGGGTATCTATAATTCACCCCTCCACTTT,CARSYQGIYNSPLHF
TRBD1,TRBJ2-7,TRBV7-9,many,TGTGCCAGTAGTCCGCGGGACAGGGGCTACGAGCAGTACTTC,CASSPRDRGYEQYF
.,TRBJ2-2,TRBV10-3,.,.,CAISDLTGTPGSCFF
.,TRBJ1-6,TRBV14,few,TGTGCCAGCAGCCCTTCTCACCTCGGATCACCCCTCCACTTT,CASSPSHLGSPLHF
.,TRBJ2-3,TRBV2,.,TGTGCCAGCAGTGGTGGCGTCCACACAGATACGCAGTATTTT,CASSGGVHTDTQYF
TRBD2,TRBJ2-7,TRBV6-1,.,TGTGCCAGCAGCCGACAGCGGGGGGAATCCTACGAGCAGTACTTC,CASSRQRGESYEQYF
.,TRBJ2-5,TRBV11-3,few,TGTGCCAGCAGCCGGCGAGGGAACCAAGAGACCCAGTACTTC,CASSRRGNQETQYF
.,TRBJ2-2,TRBV20-1,once,TGCAGTGCCCCTAGGGTAGCGTCAAACACCGGGGAGCTGTTTTTT,CSAPRVASNTGELFF
.,TRBJ1-5,TRBV7-9,.,TGTGCCAGCAGTACGGACGGTAAGCCCCAGCATTTT,CASSTDGKPQHF
TRBD2,TRBJ2-5,TRBV20-1,few,TGCAGTGCTCTCCCTGGGGTGCGGGAGTTCCAAGAGACCCAGTACTTC,CSALPGVREFQETQYF
.,TRBJ1-1,TRBV10-3,.,TGTGCCATCAGTGAAGGGGGGGAAAGTGAAGCTTTCTTT,CAISEGGESEAFF
.,TRBJ1-5,TRBV7-3,many,TGTGCCAGCAGCTTCTCAGGGCCCCATCAGCCCCAGCATTTT,CASSFSGPHQPQHF
TRBD1,TRBJ2-7,TRBV5-4,many,TGTGCCAGAAGGACAGGGACCACCTACGAGCAGTACTTC,CARRTGTTYEQYF
TRBD1,TRBJ1-2,TRBV10-3,.,TGTGCCACCGGGACAGGGGTTAACGAGGATGGCTACACCTTC,CATGTGVNEDGYTF
.,TRBJ2-2,TRBV4-1,few,TGCGCCAGCAGTGCCACTAGTGGGAGCGGGGAGCTGTTTTTT,CASSATSGSGELFF
.,TRBJ1-6,TRBV4-3,many,TGCGCCAGCAGCCAGACAGCGGGGTCACCCCTCCACTTT,CASSQTAGSPLHF
.,TRBJ1-5,TRBV19,many,TGTGCCAGTACCTTACAGGGCCAGCCCCAGCATTTT,CASTLQGQPQHF
.,TRBJ1-4,TRBV7-6,many,TGTGCCAGCAGCTCACGGGACACAGATGGTGAAAAACTGTTTTTT,CASSSRDTDGEKLFF
.,TRBJ2-7,TRBV7-2,.,TGTGCCAGCAGCTTAGAACGTGGGGAACTCTCCTACGAGCAGTACTTC,CASSLERGELSYEQYF
.,TRBJ1-5,TRBV9,.,TGTGCCAGCAGCGCCCTAAGGAGCAATCAGCCCCAGCATTTT,CASSALRSNQPQHF
TRBD1,TRBJ2-2,TRBV2,.,TGTGCCAGCAGTTGGTCCGGGACAGGGGGGGAGCTGTTTTTT,CASSWSGTGGELFF
.,TRBJ1-5,TRBV10-3,many,TGTGCCATCAGTGAGTGGGGCCCCGGATATCAGCCCCAGCATTTT,CAISEWGPGYQPQHF
.,TRBJ1-4,TRBV5-1,few,TGCGCCAGCAGCTGGAACTTTGCAACTAATGAAAAACTGTTTTTT,CASSWNFATNEKLFF
.,TRBJ1-4,TRBV5-1,many,TGCGCCAGCAGCGACTCTTACAGGGCGAATGAAAAACTGTTTTTT,CASSDSYRANEKLFF
TRBD1,TRBJ1-2,TRBV19,few,TGTGCCAGTAGTTCTGACAGGGGTTTACGCTATGGCTACACCTTC,CASSSDRGLRYGYTF
.,TRBJ1-3,TRBV29-1,.,TGCAGCGTTGGGAGGGACGATGGAAACACCATATATTTT,CSVGRDDGNTIYF
.,TRBJ1-2,TRBV7-9,.,TGTGCCAGCAGCTCACCCTCCCCGCGGGAATTTTGGGATTATGGCTACACCTTC,CASSSPSPREFWDYGYTF
.,TRBJ2-7,TRBV11-2,many,TGTGCCAGCAGCGACCGAGACGAGCAGTACTTC,CASSDRDEQYF
TRBD2,TRBJ2-5,TRBV25-1,.,TGTGCCAGCAACCCTCACGGGCGGGAGGGCCTAGAGACCCAGTACTTC,CASNPHGREGLETQYF
.,TRBJ1-6,TRBV11-1,many,TGTGCCAGCAGCCAACCGACAGGTCGGAATTCACCCCTCCACTTT,CASSQPTGRNSPLHF
.,TRBJ1-1,TRBV6-6,few,TGTGCCAGCAGACAGGGCTCAGAAAACACTGAAGCTTTCTTT,CASRQGSENTEAFF
.,TRBJ2-3,TRBV29-1,few,TGCAGCGTTGATCGGGGTGCAGATACGCAGTATTTT,CSVDRGADTQYF
TRBD2,TRBJ2-5,TRBV9,.,TGTGCCAGCAGCGTAGAAGGACTAGCGGGAGGGCAAGAGACCCAGTACTTC,CASSVEGLAGGQETQYF
TRBD1,TRBJ1-5,TRBV2,.,TGTGCCAGCAATTCGGACAGGGCATATAGCAATCAGCCCCAGCATTTT,CASNSDRAYSNQPQHF
TRBD1,TRBJ1-2,TRBV7-9,.,TGTGCCAGCAGCTCTAACTCCGGGACAGGTTATTATGGCTACACCTTC,CASSSNSGTGYYGYTF
.,TRBJ2-5,TRBV7-2,.,TGTGCCAGCAGCTTAGATTCGGGGACTTCCCAAGAGACCCAGTACTTC,CASSLDSGTSQETQYF
.,TRBJ1-6,TRBV19,.,TGTGCCAGTAGTATTGAGGCAGGCACGGGTTCACCCCTCCACTTT,CASSIEAGTGSPLHF
.,TRBJ1-5,TRBV10-3,.,TGTGCCAGCGAGGGGGGGATCCTTATATATAGCAATCAGCCCCAGCATTTT,CASEGGILIYSNQPQHF